The next 24 T cell receptor beta chains were all read from a single sample in a study of cytomegalovirus exposure and HLA in healthy donors (dated by TCRdb to the late 2010s). The library was prepared using the immunoSEQ multiplex PCR assay. The multiplex PCR relied on a mix of 60 forward primers for TCR Vbeta segments and 13 reverse primers for TCR Jbeta segments. TCRdb took over this immuneACCESS table, retaining in-frame rearrangements with V and J assigned. Such tables are incomplete; in checked studies, under half of the missing clones stem from an unresolved V gene, and the remainder is unexplained. The sample has some 45,000 clones on record, 55% to 75% of them singletons. The top ten hold 3.4% of the sample. The sequenced sample consisted of PBMCs. The receptor set was obtained from a woman aged 25 to 39 in good health and CMV-seronegative.

This clone has a handful of counts. V is TRBV7-2 and J is TRBJ2-1; 12 bases are shared with TRBD2. J gave up 8 bases and V 6 bases, and 8 bases lay outside the gene matches. The germline V gene encodes CDR1 SGHTA and CDR2 FQGNSA. The CDR3 has 15 amino acids. CDR3 amino acids: CASRKTSGGLDEQFF. In nucleotides, the CDR3 is TGTGCCAGCAGAAAAACTAGCGGGGGGTTGGATGAGCAGTTCTTC. Variable domain in full (rest from reference TRBV7-2 and TRBJ2-1): GAGVSQSPSNKVTEKGKDVELRCDPISGHTALYWYRQSLGQGLEFLIYFQGNSAPDKSGLPSDRFSAERTGGSVSTLTIQRTQQEDSAVYLCASRKTSGGLDEQFFGPGTRLTVL.

The chain carries TRBV5-1 and TRBJ2-5; 10 bases align to TRBD2. The CDR3 is made up of 15 amino acids. Germline trimming cut 2 bases from V and 3 bases from J; bases unmatched to any gene: 4. From germline, CDR1 is SGHRS and CDR2 YFSETQ. DNA of the CDR3: TGCGCCAGCAGCTTCGCTAGCGGGAGTAAAGAGACCCAGTACTTC. Its translation is CASSFASGSKETQYF.

CDR3 DNA: TGCGCCAGCAGCCCGGGACTAGCGCAATTGACCCCCAGGACCTACGAGCAGTACTTC. Translation: CASSPGLAQLTPRTYEQYF. The chain couples TRBV4-1 to TRBJ2-7; 10 bases map to TRBD2. The ends lost 4 bases at V and 2 bases at J; junction bases unmatched: 17. The CDR3 runs 19 residues. The germline V gene has CDR1 MGHRA and CDR2 YSYEKL.

V gene TRBV30 combines with J gene TRBJ1-3, with 7 bases matching TRBD1. Trimming cost V 1 base and J 6 bases; bases outside gene matches: 6. The CDR3 runs to 14 residues. Germline lookup yields CDR1 GTSNPN and CDR2 SVGIG (reference sequence). CDR3: CAWSAGTAPNTIYF. CDR3 nucleotide sequence: TGTGCCTGGAGTGCCGGGACAGCACCAAACACCATATATTTT.

The chain couples TRBV7-2 to TRBJ2-7; D gene unclear. This CDR3 spans 13 amino acids. Germline V CDR1 and CDR2: SGHTA, FQGNSA. Trimming took 5 bases from V and 0 from J, leaving 8 bases between them. This CDR3 reads CASSHYGSYEQYF. CDR3 bases: TGTGCCAGCAGCCACTATGGCTCCTACGAGCAGTACTTC.

This clone was observed a single time. V is TRBV27 and J is TRBJ1-1; no reliable D call. CDR3 length equals 12 residues. V was trimmed by 6 bases and J by 4 bases, leaving 9 bases between them. The germline gives CDR1 MNHEY, CDR2 SMNVEV (reference sequence). The CDR3 reads CASSHRGTEAFF. As DNA, the CDR3 is TGTGCCAGCAGCCACCGGGGCACTGAAGCTTTCTTT.

V and J are TRBV7-2 and TRBJ1-3; no clear D gene. The CDR3 extends over 14 amino acids. Germline V gene sequence: CDR1 SGHTA, CDR2 FQGNSA. The V end lost 5 bases, the J end lost 0 bases, and 8 bases lay between the germline ends. The CDR3 DNA follows: TGTGCCAGCAGCCCACAGCACTCTGGAAACACCATATATTTT. Amino acid sequence: CASSPQHSGNTIYF.

The V call is TRBV28, the J call TRBJ1-1; D remains unclear. The CDR3 sequence is 14 residues long. Germline CDR1 is MDHEN and CDR2 is SYDVKM. Trimming removed 1 base at V and 4 bases at J, with 10 bases between. CDR3 DNA: TGTGCCAGCAGTTTATTCCAGGTGGGCACTGAAGCTTTCTTT. Protein: CASSLFQVGTEAFF.

V is TRBV7-6 and J is TRBJ2-7; no definite D call. This CDR3 is built from 12 residues. Germline V gene sequence: CDR1 SGHVS, CDR2 FNYEAQ. The V end lost 3 bases, the J end lost 5 bases, and 8 bases lay between the germline ends. Written as DNA, the CDR3 is TGTGCCAGCAGCTTGACTGTACACGAGCAGTACTTC. Translating it yields CASSLTVHEQYF.

The V call is TRBV6-6, the J call TRBJ2-1; TRBD2 aligns across 10 bases. The trim removed 2 bases at V and 7 bases at J, leaving 5 bases unmatched. The CDR3 has 15 amino acids. Germline values: CDR1 MNHNY, CDR2 SVGAGI (reference sequence). Here the CDR3 reads CASSYVAGGSNEQFF. The CDR3, as DNA: TGTGCCAGCAGTTACGTAGCGGGAGGAAGTAATGAGCAGTTCTTC.

The rearrangement uses TRBV4-2 and TRBJ2-3; 11 bases line up with TRBD2. V shed 5 bases, J shed 0 bases, and the junction held 1 base outside the gene matches. This CDR3 has 15 residues. The germline V gene has CDR1 LGHNA and CDR2 YNFKEQ. In DNA, the CDR3 is TGTGCCAGCAGCAGGACTAGCGGGAGCACAGATACGCAGTATTTT. Residues: CASSRTSGSTDTQYF.

The chain couples TRBV30 to TRBJ1-5; 9 bases match TRBD1. The germline gives CDR1 GTSNPN, CDR2 SVGIG (reference sequence). The CDR3 contains 13 residues. V gave up 3 bases and J gave up 11 bases; unmatched junction bases: 8. This chain's CDR3 is CAWRSGQGLSQHF. The CDR3 DNA follows: TGTGCCTGGAGGTCGGGACAGGGCCTTTCCCAGCATTTT.

This clone was detected a few times. The chain recombines TRBV4-1 with TRBJ1-1, with TRBD1 matching over 10 bases. The CDR3 runs to 15 residues. The V gene end was trimmed by 5 bases and the J gene end by 5 bases; junction bases not matched to a gene: 8. In germline, CDR1 is MGHRA, CDR2 YSYEKL. The CDR3 sequence is CASSGGTGVGTEAFF. As DNA, the CDR3 is TGCGCCAGCAGCGGCGGGACAGGGGTCGGGACTGAAGCTTTCTTT.

Ten or more counts support this clone. The V and J genes are TRBV4-1 and TRBJ1-4; D remains unclear. The CDR3 covers 16 residues. V dropped 0 bases and J dropped 5 bases, with 13 bases sitting between them. Germline values: CDR1 MGHRA, CDR2 YSYEKL. The DNA of the CDR3 is TGCGCCAGCAGCCAAGATAGGGAGGAGGGAAATGAAAAACTGTTTTTT. Translated, it gives CASSQDREEGNEKLFF.

The chain joins TRBV7-9 to TRBJ2-1, with TRBD2 as a possible D gene (6 bases). CDR1 and CDR2 from the germline V gene are SEHNR and FQNEAQ (reference sequence). Trimming pared 5 bases from V and 10 bases from J, leaving 15 bases between. The CDR3 consists of 13 residues. CDR3 loop: CASSPGTFHEQFF. Here the CDR3 DNA reads TGTGCCAGCAGCCCCGGGACTTTCCACGAGCAGTTCTTC.

This clone occurred a few times. This chain uses TRBV29-1 with TRBJ2-7, with TRBD2 matching 11 bases. The V segment lost 6 bases and the J segment 0 bases; nucleotides outside the gene matches: 1. CDR1 and CDR2 from the germline V gene are SQVTM and ANQGSEA. CDR3 length: 13 residues. As DNA, the CDR3 is TGCAGCGTAACTAGCGGGAGCTCCTACGAGCAGTACTTC. It codes for CSVTSGSSYEQYF.

V usage is TRBV19 and J usage is TRBJ1-5; 8 bases are shared with TRBD1. Trimming removed 10 bases from V and 7 bases from J; junction bases left unmatched: 9. The CDR3 length is 13 residues. Germline assignment: CDR1 LNHDA and CDR2 SQIVND (reference sequence). CDR3 region: CATGDRGGQPQHF. The DNA of the CDR3 is TGTGCCACCGGAGACAGGGGTGGGCAGCCCCAGCATTTT.

This clone was counted a single time. V usage is TRBV28 and J usage is TRBJ2-5, with unresolved D. The CDR3 runs to 13 residues. V lost 3 bases to trimming and J lost 5 bases, with 10 bases between them. The germline V gene encodes CDR1 MDHEN and CDR2 SYDVKM. This CDR3 is CASSLVSMETQYF. The CDR3 DNA reads TGTGCCAGCAGTTTGGTCTCTATGGAGACCCAGTACTTC.

This chain uses TRBV7-9 with TRBJ1-4; TRBD1 matches 8 bases. CDR1 and CDR2 (germline): SEHNR, FQNEAQ (reference sequence). The trim removed 6 bases at V and 6 bases at J, leaving 6 bases unmatched. This CDR3 contains 14 residues. Here the CDR3 DNA reads TGTGCCAGCAGTAGACAGACAGGGGATGAAAAACTGTTTTTT. Protein product: CASSRQTGDEKLFF. Complete variable domain (other parts from reference TRBV7-9 and TRBJ1-4): DTGVSQNPRHKITKRGQNVTFRCDPISEHNRLYWYRQTLGQGPEFLTYFQNEAQLEKSRLLSDRFSAERPKGSFSTLEIQRTEQGDSAMYLCASSRQTGDEKLFFGSGTQLSVL.

This sequence joins TRBV6-1 and TRBJ2-2; 7 nucleotides agree with TRBD1. This CDR3 has 13 residues. The germline V gene has CDR1 MNHNS and CDR2 SASEGT. The trim removed 5 bases at V and 6 bases at J, leaving 3 bases unmatched. This CDR3 reads CASSRDRAGELFF. CDR3 in DNA: TGTGCCAGCAGTCGGGACAGAGCCGGGGAGCTGTTTTTT.

The chain uses TRBV14 and TRBJ1-2, with unresolved D. Germline CDR1 and CDR2: SGHDN and FVKESK. The V end lost 4 bases, the J end lost 5 bases, and 14 bases lay between the germline ends. The CDR3 has 14 residues. The CDR3 spells CASSLQEGSYGYTF. DNA for the CDR3: TGTGCCAGCAGCCTTCAGGAGGGATCGTATGGCTACACCTTC.

The rearrangement uses TRBV2 and TRBJ2-2; 9 nucleotides line up with TRBD1. The CDR3 runs 17 residues. Germline V lookup: CDR1 SNHLY, CDR2 FYNNEI. V lost 4 bases and J lost 5; bases outside the gene matches: 11. CDR3 nucleotides: TGTGCCAGCAGTGTACTACCGGGACAGGGACTAACCGGGGAGCTGTTTTTT. Residues: CASSVLPGQGLTGELFF.

The V gene is TRBV5-1, the J gene TRBJ2-7; D may be TRBD1 (5 bases). The CDR3 is made up of 12 amino acids. Trimming took 3 bases from V and 5 from J, leaving 9 bases between them. The V gene's germline CDR1 is SGHRS and CDR2 YFSETQ. For the CDR3, the DNA is TGCGCCAGCAGCTGGGGCGGCGACGAGCAGTACTTC. The encoded protein is CASSWGGDEQYF.

The V call is TRBV28, the J call TRBJ1-3; D is perhaps TRBD1 (5 bases). The CDR3 extends over 14 amino acids. Germline CDR1 MDHEN, CDR2 SYDVKM. The CDR3 sequence is CAAMGGNSGNTIYF. Written as DNA, the CDR3 is TGTGCTGCCATGGGGGGTAACTCTGGAAACACCATATATTTT.